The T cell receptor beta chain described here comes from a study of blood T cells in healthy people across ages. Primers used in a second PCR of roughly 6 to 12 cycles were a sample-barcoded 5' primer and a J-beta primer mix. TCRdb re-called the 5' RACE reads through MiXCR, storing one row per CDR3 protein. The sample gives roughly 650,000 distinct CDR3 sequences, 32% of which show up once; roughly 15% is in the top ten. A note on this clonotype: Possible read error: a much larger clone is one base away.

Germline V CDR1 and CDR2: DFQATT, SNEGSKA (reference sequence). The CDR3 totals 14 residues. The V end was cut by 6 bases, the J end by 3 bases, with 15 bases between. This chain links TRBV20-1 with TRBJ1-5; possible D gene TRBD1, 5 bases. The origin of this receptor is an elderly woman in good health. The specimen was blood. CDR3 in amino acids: CSANGRGVNQPQHF. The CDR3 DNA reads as TGCAGTGCGAATGGACGGGGGGTCAATCAGCCCCAGCATTTT.